This T cell receptor beta chain is from a study of shared clonotypes between healthy human individuals. The repertoire was sequenced with immunoSEQ multiplex PCR; TCRdb's copy has only in-frame clones and lacks some. Of hundreds of thousands of clones listed, just over 95% are singletons. The V gene's germline CDR1 is SEHNR and CDR2 FQNEAQ (reference sequence). There are 16 residues in the CDR3. V was pared by 8 bases and J by 5 bases, with 21 bases between. Terminally differentiated effector memory CD45RA+ cells were excluded by CCR7 positive selection of CD45RO-negative cells. Material: naive CD8+ T cells sorted from blood. The chain links TRBV7-9 to TRBJ2-2; tentatively, D is TRBD1 or TRBD2 (6 bases each). The sequence derives from a young man in good health. CDR3 nucleotides: TGTGCCAGCCTCTCCCGACGGGGGCGAGAAACCGGGGAGCTGTTTTTT. Amino acid sequence: CASLSRRGRETGELFF.